The T cell receptor beta chain under discussion was sequenced for a study of shared clonotypes between healthy human individuals (dated by TCRdb to the early 2020s). As for the study more broadly: The cohort included three men and two women between 18 and 49 years of age. Different laboratories and diverse techniques were used to prepare libraries and sequence TCR repertoires, to increase sequencing depth and limit assay-specific biases. To estimate repertoire size and how much clonotype sharing occurs between individuals, the study deeply sequenced the blood TCR repertoires of roughly 5 healthy adults. For each donor, three plates each were used for CD4 naive and CD4 memory, two plates were used for CD8 naive, and one plate was used for CD8 memory. Leukapheresis yielded between about 0.94 and 8.9 billion PBMCs per donor.

TCR CDR3 regions were amplified from genomic DNA by multiplex PCR using the deep immunoSEQ assay. Genomic DNA extracted from each cell subset was distributed evenly over all wells of several immunoSEQ 96-well plates, and each plate served as one replicate. For sorted subsets, each replicate PCR was loaded with 200 ng genomic DNA, equivalent to 30,000 or so T cell genomes. Purified libraries were measured with a Qubit 3.0 fluorometer, size-checked on a Bioanalyzer 2100, and measured again with the KAPA Library Quantification kit. Every immunoSEQ 96-well plate was sequenced on a dedicated single-read 150-cycle Illumina NextSeq 550 flow cell. The study's own analysis went as follows. Because the immunoSEQ output held only junctional sequences and lacked quality scores, the filtering could not match the filtering applied to full-length reads. Sequences were annotated with PyIR, a Python wrapper for IgBLAST v1.9, and V/J genes and CDR3 were assigned using IMGT germline references. Reads were filtered out if the reads had weak V/J assignments (E-value above 1e-6), no CDR3, stop codons, out-of-frame junctions, or ambiguous translated residues. V3J clonotypes were defined as sequences sharing an identical inferred V gene, J gene, and CDR3 amino acid sequence. The percentage overlap between two repertoires was calculated by dividing the number of shared unique clonotypes by the size of the smaller repertoire. Richness of each repertoire was evaluated using RTK rarefaction, the Chao1 estimator, and Recon v2.1 estimates of unobserved clonotypes. For all TCRbeta clonotypes obtained by the gDNA method from four donors, generation probabilities were computed with OLGA. Entries here come from immuneACCESS through TCRdb and include only in-frame sequences with V and J called. Some clones fail to appear in such tables; in the studies checked, an unresolved V gene covers under half of the shortfall, and the cause of the remainder is unknown. V and J calls and clone size come straight from that table; D and trimming were deduced from the DNA. The sample table shows 550,000 to 750,000 clones, and roughly 94% are seen once. Nearly 25% of the sample goes to the ten largest clones.

Notes on this clone: Its antigen is unknown. Base qualities are missing; no much larger clone stands one base away.

From the germline V gene (reference sequence), CDR1 is LNHDA and CDR2 is SQIVND. The CDR3 runs 15 amino acids, cysteine and phenylalanine included. CDR3 DNA is the only sequence kept; it has 45 bases, read in frame from the first base. V drops 3 bases and J drops 0 bases, leaving 11 bases in between. Beyond this particular receptor, the publication reports: When several donors were compared, the shared fraction of clonotypes was about 5% for naive CD4, 3.5% to 4% for naive CD8, about 2.5% for memory CD4, and roughly 0.4% for memory CD8. Compared with non-shared clonotypes, the clonotypes found in all four sorted-subset donors had higher generation probabilities. Sampling was limited to blood, and TCR repertoires in tissue likely differ from TCR repertoires in blood. Larger estimated clonotype richness was generally found for naive subsets than for memory subsets. Rarefaction of sorted-subset datasets indicated incomplete sequencing despite the large sequencing depth. The genetic and exposure-history diversity represented was limited by the small number of donors. Pairwise subsampling led to the expectation that sequencing depth would affect the degree of clonotype sharing among donors.

CD8 naive samples were obtained by positive selection for CCR7 among CD45RO-negative cells, yielding a CD45RA+CCR7+ population from which TemRA cells were excluded. Healthy HIV-negative adults with no recently reported acute infections or vaccinations were included as donors. All donors were Caucasian adults living in Nashville, Tennessee, USA. After blood collection by leukapheresis, PBMCs were isolated using Ficoll-Histopaque density gradient centrifugation and then cryopreserved in the vapor phase of liquid nitrogen. Analytical flow cytometry was used to check the purity and quantity of each magnetically sorted T cell population. Genomic DNA was isolated from each sorted fraction and quantified by UV absorbance on a Nanodrop 2000c.

The chain was built from TRBV19 and TRBJ1-2, and perhaps TRBD1 as D gene, on 6 matching bases. Sequencing used naive CD8+ T cells sorted from blood. In light of the paper, this sample's cell subset or site label describes: CD45RA+CCR7+. The sequence came from a man in his thirties or forties in good health. The DNA sequence is given as TGTGCCAGTAGTATGTGGACAGCTACTAACTATGGCTACACCTTC. Its coded protein is CASSMWTATNYGYTF.